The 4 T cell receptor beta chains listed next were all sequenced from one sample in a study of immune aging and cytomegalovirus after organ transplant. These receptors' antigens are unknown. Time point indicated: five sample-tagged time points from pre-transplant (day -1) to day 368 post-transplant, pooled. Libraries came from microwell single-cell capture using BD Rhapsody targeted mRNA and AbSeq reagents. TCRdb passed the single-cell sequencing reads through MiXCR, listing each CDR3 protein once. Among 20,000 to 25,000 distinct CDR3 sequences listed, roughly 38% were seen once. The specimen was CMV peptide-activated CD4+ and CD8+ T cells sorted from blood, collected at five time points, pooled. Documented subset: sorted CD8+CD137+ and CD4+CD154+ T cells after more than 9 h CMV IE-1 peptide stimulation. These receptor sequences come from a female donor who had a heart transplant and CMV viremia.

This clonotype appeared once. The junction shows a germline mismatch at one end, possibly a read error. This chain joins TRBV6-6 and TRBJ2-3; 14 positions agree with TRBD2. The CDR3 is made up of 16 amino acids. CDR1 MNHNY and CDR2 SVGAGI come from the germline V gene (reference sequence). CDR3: CASSKGLAGVTDTQCF. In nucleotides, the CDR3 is TGTGCCAGCAGCAAGGGACTAGCGGGGGTCACGGATACGCAGTGTTTT.

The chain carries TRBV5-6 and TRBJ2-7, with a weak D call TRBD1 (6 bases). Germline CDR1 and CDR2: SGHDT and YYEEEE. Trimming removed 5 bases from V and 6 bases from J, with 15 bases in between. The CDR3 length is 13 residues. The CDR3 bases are TGTGCCAGCAGGCAGGGGTTATCGGCCGAGCAGTACTTC. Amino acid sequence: CASRQGLSAEQYF.

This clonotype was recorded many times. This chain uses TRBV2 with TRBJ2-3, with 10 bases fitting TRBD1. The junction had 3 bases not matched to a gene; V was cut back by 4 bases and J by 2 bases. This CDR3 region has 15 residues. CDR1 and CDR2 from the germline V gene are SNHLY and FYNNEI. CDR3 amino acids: CASSAGQGDTDTQYF. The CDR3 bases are TGTGCCAGCAGTGCCGGACAGGGGGACACAGATACGCAGTATTTT. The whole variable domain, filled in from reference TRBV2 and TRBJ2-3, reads EPEVTQTPSHQVTQMGQEVILRCVPISNHLYFYWYRQILGQKVEFLVSFYNNEISEKSEIFDDQFSVERPDGSNFTLKIRSTKLEDSAMYFCASSAGQGDTDTQYFGPGTRLTVL.

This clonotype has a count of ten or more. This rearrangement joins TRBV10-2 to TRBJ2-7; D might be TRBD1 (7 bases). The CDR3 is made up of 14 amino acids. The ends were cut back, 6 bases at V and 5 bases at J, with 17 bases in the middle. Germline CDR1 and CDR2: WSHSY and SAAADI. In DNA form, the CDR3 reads TGCGCCAGCAGGTTGGAGGGGGCAAGGAACGAGCAGTACTTC. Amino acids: CASRLEGARNEQYF.